This entry concerns a single TCR beta chain. Its specificity is not known. The sample is drawn from a study of shared clonotypes between healthy human individuals. Study-level points and caveats: It was the non-shared clonotypes that had lower generation probabilities than clonotypes shared by all four donors. A small donor pool kept down the genetic and exposure-history diversity that was represented.

The CDR3 extends over 14 amino acids. Germline V gene data show CDR1 as SEHNR and CDR2 as FQNEAQ (reference sequence). V dropped 5 bases and J dropped 3; count of bases not matched to a gene: 6. Only in-frame clones appear in the TCRdb table, and some are missing; sequencing was by immunoSEQ multiplex PCR. Here the sample spans roughly 1.4 million clones, 97% to 99% being singletons. This rearrangement joins TRBV7-9 to TRBJ1-2, with TRBD1 identical over 7 bases. The sequencing input was naive CD4+ T cells sorted from blood. Subset of the sample: CD45RA+ positively selected. The TCR comes from a man in his thirties or forties in good health. CDR3 loop: CASSAPGQDYGYTF. Written as DNA, the CDR3 is TGTGCCAGCAGCGCCCCCGGACAGGACTATGGCTACACCTTC.